The text below deals with one TCR beta chain. Only a few counts were recorded for this clonotype. Its antigen remains unidentified. There are no base qualities to consult, and no much larger clone falls within one base. Trimming costs V 6 bases and J 1 base, and their ends lie 7 bases apart. Sequences MDHEN (CDR1) and SYDVKM (CDR2) are obtained from the germline V gene. The CDR3 measures 13 amino acids from cysteine to phenylalanine. The only DNA kept is the CDR3, 39 bases in frame from the first base. Library construction relied on RACE. The data were produced on a NextSeq 500. Library preparation attached unique molecular identifiers to individual cDNA molecules for quantitative, reproducible TCR counting. Concerning the study's data processing: Samples had a median of roughly 87,000 TCRs, with a range from about 23,224 to 690,600. V, J and CDR3 annotation of the TCR reads was performed with the Decombinator software suite. To make PS versus PT1 abundance plots, every sample was subsampled to the same number of TCRs (28,000). TCRs were defined as expanded if absent before sensitization and observed at least eight times at the 2-week time point. TCRdb reran the public reads through fastp at Q25 and MiXCR, keeping productive beta chains. Every distinct CDR3 protein forms one entry, paired with its most common genes and DNA. For this entry, the V and J calls and clone size follow TCRdb and not the study's own pipeline. This sample holds 40,000 or so distinct CDR3 sequences; roughly 13% were observed only once. The ten biggest clones cover about 2.5% of the sample.

The source of the sample is a study of human T cells and chemical hapten exposure (dated by TCRdb to the early 2020s). General notes on the study: For sensitization, 2% DPC in acetone was applied to a roughly 2 cm by roughly 2 cm area of upper inner arm skin. Throughout the study period of around 25 weeks, patients also received therapeutic DPC doses to the scalp every week. Patch testing was performed on the upper back with Finn chambers containing 0.01% DPC, and the patch tests were scored after 6 days according to International Contact Dermatitis Research Group standards. The mostly female patient cohort included alopecia areata with under or over 50% scalp involvement, alopecia totalis and alopecia universalis. Libraries were pooled for sequencing, and variation in per-sample TCR yields was attributed mainly to small differences in library volumes within the pool. This study followed changes in the peripheral blood TCR repertoire in vivo during primary and secondary sensitization of alopecia patients to the hapten diphenylcyclopropenone (DPC). Patient blood was sampled pre-sensitization (week 0) and at 2, 6 and about 24 weeks after DPC sensitization. Blood for TCR sequencing was provided by twenty-nine alopecia patients at one to four time points (pre-sensitization, 2, 6 and 24 weeks). From each blood RNA sample, both TCR alpha and TCR beta chains were sequenced. What the research found in general, with its limitations: The number of TCRs above 1 in 1000 frequency did not change with DPC sensitization; there was no evidence of global repertoire structure alterations. Patch test score was positively correlated with the number of PT1 expanded TCRs, with significance at thresholds 8, 16 and 32 but not at 4. Expanded TCRs formed significantly more large CDR3 similarity clusters than pre-sensitization or healthy control sets, consistent with antigen-driven responses. After repeated subsampling, changes were observed in the strength of the expansion versus patch-test correlation and in the threshold at which the correlation became significant. Because every patient had alopecia, a presumed autoimmune disease, the patients' immune response might differ from that of healthy individuals.

The sample's time point label, decoded: patch test 3, about 24 weeks after DPC sensitization. The sample's treatment or condition, from its label and the paper: therapeutic diphenylcyclopropenone sensitization with weekly scalp DPC. Total RNA was extracted from unfractionated whole blood that had been collected in Tempus Blood RNA tubes. At every patch-test visit, the blood draw took place before the patch test was put on. Patients were considered eligible if aged 18 to 70, diagnosed with alopecia and deemed suitable for DPC therapy, and patients were excluded if pregnant. Recombination joined TRBV28 with TRBJ2-4; no D gene can be assigned with confidence. The specimen comprised whole blood, sampled in connection with sensitization to the hapten diphenylcyclopropenone (DPC). This TCR was sampled from a woman between 40 and 55 years old with alopecia areata. Some clones in this sample may be carry-over from other donors' samples. The sequenced DNA: TGTGCCAGCAGCCCGCCTGCCAAAAACATTCAGTACTTC. It encodes CASSPPAKNIQYF.